This T cell receptor (beta chain) appears in the sequencing data of a study of T cells in Graves' hyperthyroidism and ophthalmopathy. The study's findings and limits: Most thyroid clonotypes expanded above 0.001 were also detected in blood. Researchers report that a 13 V-J model separated ophthalmopathy from stable hyperthyroidism.

Amplification targeted TCR beta CDR3 regions from RNA transcripts. A first-round RT-PCR of the TCR CDR3 used the HTBI primer set. TCRdb recomputed calls from the multiplex PCR reads with MiXCR, one row per CDR3 protein. The sample shows 490,000 or so distinct CDR3 sequences, roughly 45% of them seen only once. The V gene's germline CDR1 is SGHVS and CDR2 FNYEAQ. Trimming took 3 bases from V and 4 from J, leaving 12 bases between them. CDR3 length: 14 amino acids. As concerns this clonotype: Its antigen is not known.

The TCR originated in an adult woman with Graves' disease, either hyperthyroidism or ophthalmopathy (not recorded which). The chain combines TRBV7-6 with TRBJ1-2; the D is unclear. What was sequenced was peripheral blood or thyroid tissue (not recorded which). The chain's CDR3 is CASSFSDGSYGYTF. In nucleotides, the CDR3 is TGTGCCAGCAGCTTCTCGGACGGGAGCTATGGCTACACCTTC.